The 23 T cell receptor beta chains given below trace back to one sample, sequenced in a study of T cell changes during pregnancy in multiple sclerosis. TCRdb's table, derived via immunoSEQ multiplex PCR, lists solely in-frame clones and lacks some. The sample consists of some 77,000 clones, around nine tenths of them appearing once. Sequencing was performed on CD4+ T cells from peripheral blood mononuclear cells, taken before pregnancy. Receptors originate from a female donor with multiple sclerosis, enrolled in a pregnancy study.

This chain connects TRBV19 to TRBJ2-2; 8 nucleotides agree with TRBD1. The germline CDR1 and CDR2 sequences are LNHDA and SQIVND (reference sequence). There are 14 residues in the CDR3. V was pared by 5 bases and J by 5 bases, with 4 bases of the junction left unmatched. CDR3 protein: CASSDRGKTGELFF. The CDR3 region has the DNA TGTGCCAGTAGTGACAGGGGAAAGACCGGGGAGCTGTTTTTT.

The CDR3 region is CASSPVAGRDGELFF. The CDR3 nucleotides read TGCGCCAGCAGCCCCGTAGCGGGAAGGGACGGGGAGCTGTTTTTT. V and J are TRBV5-1 and TRBJ2-2; 8 nucleotides agree with TRBD2. The CDR3 is 15 amino acids. J lost 7 bases, V lost 4 bases, and 9 bases had no gene match. Germline values: CDR1 SGHRS, CDR2 YFSETQ. Full variable domain (remainder filled in from reference TRBV5-1 and TRBJ2-2): KAGVTQTPRYLIKTRGQQVTLSCSPISGHRSVSWYQQTPGQGLQFLFEYFSETQRNKGNFPGRFSGRQFSNSRSEMNVSTLELGDSALYLCASSPVAGRDGELFFGEGSRLTVL.

This clone was seen once. The chain carries TRBV15 and TRBJ2-4, with 7 bases identical to TRBD2. Germline lookup yields CDR1 LNHNV and CDR2 YYDKDF (reference sequence). J was trimmed by 9 bases and V by 1 base; bases with no gene match: 6. The CDR3 is 14 residues long. In DNA, the CDR3 is TGTGCCACCAGCAGAGCGGACCCGGGGGGCATTCAGTACTTC. This encodes CATSRADPGGIQYF.

The rearrangement uses TRBV10-3 and TRBJ1-3, with 7 bases identical to TRBD1. The CDR3 spans 15 residues. Germline V gives CDR1 ENHRY, CDR2 SYGVKD. V shed 2 bases and J 3 bases; nucleotides not matched to a gene: 4. The CDR3 is CAISERDRDGNTIYF. The CDR3 region has the DNA TGTGCCATCAGTGAGCGGGACAGAGATGGAAACACCATATATTTT.

The rearrangement links TRBV9 to TRBJ2-3; D uncertain. CDR3 length equals 15 residues. Trimming removed 3 bases at V and 2 bases at J, with 13 bases between. The germline V gene has CDR1 SGDLS and CDR2 YYNGEE. In DNA, the CDR3 is TGTGCCAGCAGCGGTAGAGGTTCTTTCACAGATACGCAGTATTTT. Amino acid sequence: CASSGRGSFTDTQYF.

The rearrangement joins TRBV10-3 to TRBJ2-7, with TRBD1 identical over 10 bases. The CDR3 totals 16 residues. Trimming at V came to 6 bases and at J to 6 bases, leaving 14 bases not matched to a gene. Looked up from germline, CDR1 is ENHRY and CDR2 is SYGVKD. This CDR3 is CAISNSGTGARREQYF. The CDR3 DNA follows: TGTGCCATCAGCAACTCCGGGACAGGGGCGAGACGCGAGCAGTACTTC.

V usage is TRBV30 and J usage is TRBJ1-2; the D is unclear. The CDR3 loop spans 10 amino acids. Trimming removed 7 bases at V and 6 bases at J, with 9 bases between. Germline CDR1 is GTSNPN and CDR2 is SVGIG (reference sequence). For the CDR3, the DNA is TGTGCCTTCTTCGGGAATGGCTACACCTTC. It is translated as CAFFGNGYTF.

The chain carries TRBV5-1 and TRBJ2-3, with D perhaps matching TRBD1 (5 bases). The V end lost 0 bases, the J end lost 6 bases, and 11 bases lay between the germline ends. The CDR3 length is 14 residues. Germline CDR1 reads SGHRS; CDR2 reads YFSETQ. This CDR3 is CASSLATGFDTQYF. In nucleotides, the CDR3 is TGCGCCAGCAGCTTGGCCACAGGTTTCGATACGCAGTATTTT.

The gene calls are TRBV19 and TRBJ1-1, with a tentative D call TRBD1 (6 bases). The germline V gene has CDR1 LNHDA and CDR2 SQIVND (reference sequence). V was shortened by 9 bases and J by 2 bases, with 16 bases between the two germline ends. This CDR3 spans 14 amino acids. CDR3 in amino acids: CASLPGTINTEAFF. In nucleotides, the CDR3 is TGTGCCAGCCTGCCCGGGACAATAAACACTGAAGCTTTCTTT.

The chain employs TRBV5-6 and TRBJ2-7; 11 positions match TRBD2. The CDR3 runs to 19 residues. Germline V gives CDR1 SGHDT, CDR2 YYEEEE. With 0 bases clipped from V and 2 bases from J, the junction kept 13 bases outside the gene matches. The chain's CDR3 is CASSLGSGRDLQTAYEQYF. The CDR3 DNA reads TGTGCCAGCAGCTTGGGTAGCGGGAGGGACTTACAAACTGCCTACGAGCAGTACTTC.

The chain joins TRBV18 to TRBJ1-5; possible D gene TRBD1, 6 bases. The CDR3 totals 17 residues. The V and J ends lost 3 bases and 0 bases respectively, with 15 bases between them. From germline, CDR1 is KGHSH and CDR2 LQKENI. The CDR3 reads CASSPAGGASSNQPQHF. CDR3 sequence (DNA): TGTGCCAGCTCACCCGCGGGGGGGGCAAGTAGCAATCAGCCCCAGCATTTT.

V gene TRBV2 combines with J gene TRBJ1-4; tentatively, D is TRBD1 (6 bases). CDR3 size: 13 residues. Germline lookup yields CDR1 SNHLY and CDR2 FYNNEI. The V gene lost 8 bases and the J gene lost 0 bases, with 7 bases spanning the gap. This CDR3 reads CASQGSTNEKLFF. CDR3 nucleotides: TGTGCCAGCCAGGGGTCAACTAATGAAAAACTGTTTTTT.

As to this clone: Other DNA sequences in the sample encode the same CDR3. The V gene is TRBV5-4, the J gene TRBJ1-1; maybe TRBD1 (5 bases). CDR1 is SGHNT, CDR2 YYREEE, per germline (reference sequence). V was clipped by 1 base and J by 0 bases, with 7 bases between them. The CDR3 consists of 14 residues. The CDR3 nucleotides are TGTGCCAGCAGCTTGAAGGGGCTGAACACTGAAGCTTTCTTT. It specifies CASSLKGLNTEAFF.

The V call is TRBV30, the J call TRBJ1-3, with unresolved D. Between the trimmed V and J ends, which lost 4 bases and 4 bases, there was a span of 5 bases. This CDR3 has 11 amino acids. The germline gives CDR1 GTSNPN, CDR2 SVGIG (reference sequence). The CDR3 bases are TGTGCCTGGACTCCCGGAAACACCATATATTTT. Protein product: CAWTPGNTIYF.

The chain links TRBV5-1 to TRBJ2-1; 10 positions match TRBD1. The CDR3 is made up of 17 amino acids. Germline lookup yields CDR1 SGHRS and CDR2 YFSETQ. J was trimmed by 8 bases and V by 4 bases; bases with no gene match: 15. CDR3 region: CASSGGTGVIVLDEQFF. The DNA for the CDR3 is TGCGCCAGCAGCGGGGGGACAGGGGTAATAGTATTAGATGAGCAGTTCTTC.

The chain combines TRBV19 with TRBJ1-2, with D uncertain. This CDR3 spans 15 amino acids. The V gene's germline CDR1 is LNHDA and CDR2 SQIVND (reference sequence). V lost 3 bases and J 4 bases, leaving 15 bases between the germline ends. This CDR3 is CASSIGLTTGYGYTF. CDR3 bases: TGTGCCAGTAGTATCGGCCTTACGACGGGCTATGGCTACACCTTC.

The genes are TRBV28 and TRBJ1-5, with 7 positions matching TRBD1. V dropped 4 bases and J dropped 4; count of bases not matched to a gene: 7. The CDR3 is 15 amino acids. Per the germline V gene, CDR1 is MDHEN and CDR2 is SYDVKM. The CDR3 protein is CASSSPRQGNQPQHF. CDR3 sequence (DNA): TGTGCCAGCAGTTCACCTCGACAGGGAAATCAGCCCCAGCATTTT.

The CDR3 here is CASSGGAERGDTQYF. CDR3 DNA sequence: TGCGCCAGCAGCGGGGGGGCAGAACGTGGAGATACGCAGTATTTT. This sequence joins TRBV5-1 and TRBJ2-3; weak D call: TRBD2 (7 bases). Germline loops: CDR1 SGHRS, CDR2 YFSETQ. The CDR3 consists of 15 residues. V lost 4 bases and J lost 5, with 17 bases in between.

The chain carries TRBV30 and TRBJ2-7; TRBD2 matches 10 bases. The CDR3 is 13 residues long. V gave up 4 bases and J gave up 8 bases; unmatched junction bases: 8. Per the germline V gene, CDR1 is GTSNPN and CDR2 is SVGIG (reference sequence). CDR3 in DNA: TGTGCCTGGAACCCTAGCGGGGGTTTAAAGCAGTACTTC. It is translated as CAWNPSGGLKQYF.

The chain employs TRBV2 and TRBJ1-1; TRBD1 matches 7 bases. From germline, CDR1 is SNHLY and CDR2 FYNNEI. V shed 6 bases and J 2 bases; nucleotides not matched to a gene: 9. CDR3 size: 15 residues. The CDR3 reads CASRAWDSSNTEAFF. DNA of the CDR3: TGTGCCAGCAGGGCCTGGGACAGTTCCAACACTGAAGCTTTCTTT.

This chain joins TRBV6-1 and TRBJ2-5, with 10 bases matching TRBD2. The V gene's germline CDR1 is MNHNS and CDR2 SASEGT. The CDR3 length is 14 residues. V shed 3 bases and J 5 bases; nucleotides not matched to a gene: 3. The chain's CDR3 is CASSDPSGSETQYF. The DNA of the CDR3 is TGTGCCAGCAGTGACCCTAGCGGGAGTGAGACCCAGTACTTC.

This rearrangement joins TRBV5-1 to TRBJ2-1; TRBD2 matches at 8 bases. Per germline, CDR1 SGHRS and CDR2 YFSETQ. With V trimmed by 0 bases and J by 4 bases, 6 bases remained unmatched. The CDR3 is 16 residues long. CDR3 residues: CASSLVLAEQYNEQFF. CDR3 nucleotide sequence: TGCGCCAGCAGCTTGGTACTAGCGGAACAATACAATGAGCAGTTCTTC.

CDR3 residues: CSVVPSGNTGELFF. CDR3 DNA sequence: TGCAGCGTTGTACCTAGCGGGAACACCGGGGAGCTGTTTTTT. The rearrangement uses TRBV29-1 and TRBJ2-2; TRBD2 aligns across 7 bases. The CDR3 is 14 amino acids. V lost 4 bases and J lost 1; bases outside the gene matches: 3. Germline CDR1 reads SQVTM; CDR2 reads ANQGSEA.